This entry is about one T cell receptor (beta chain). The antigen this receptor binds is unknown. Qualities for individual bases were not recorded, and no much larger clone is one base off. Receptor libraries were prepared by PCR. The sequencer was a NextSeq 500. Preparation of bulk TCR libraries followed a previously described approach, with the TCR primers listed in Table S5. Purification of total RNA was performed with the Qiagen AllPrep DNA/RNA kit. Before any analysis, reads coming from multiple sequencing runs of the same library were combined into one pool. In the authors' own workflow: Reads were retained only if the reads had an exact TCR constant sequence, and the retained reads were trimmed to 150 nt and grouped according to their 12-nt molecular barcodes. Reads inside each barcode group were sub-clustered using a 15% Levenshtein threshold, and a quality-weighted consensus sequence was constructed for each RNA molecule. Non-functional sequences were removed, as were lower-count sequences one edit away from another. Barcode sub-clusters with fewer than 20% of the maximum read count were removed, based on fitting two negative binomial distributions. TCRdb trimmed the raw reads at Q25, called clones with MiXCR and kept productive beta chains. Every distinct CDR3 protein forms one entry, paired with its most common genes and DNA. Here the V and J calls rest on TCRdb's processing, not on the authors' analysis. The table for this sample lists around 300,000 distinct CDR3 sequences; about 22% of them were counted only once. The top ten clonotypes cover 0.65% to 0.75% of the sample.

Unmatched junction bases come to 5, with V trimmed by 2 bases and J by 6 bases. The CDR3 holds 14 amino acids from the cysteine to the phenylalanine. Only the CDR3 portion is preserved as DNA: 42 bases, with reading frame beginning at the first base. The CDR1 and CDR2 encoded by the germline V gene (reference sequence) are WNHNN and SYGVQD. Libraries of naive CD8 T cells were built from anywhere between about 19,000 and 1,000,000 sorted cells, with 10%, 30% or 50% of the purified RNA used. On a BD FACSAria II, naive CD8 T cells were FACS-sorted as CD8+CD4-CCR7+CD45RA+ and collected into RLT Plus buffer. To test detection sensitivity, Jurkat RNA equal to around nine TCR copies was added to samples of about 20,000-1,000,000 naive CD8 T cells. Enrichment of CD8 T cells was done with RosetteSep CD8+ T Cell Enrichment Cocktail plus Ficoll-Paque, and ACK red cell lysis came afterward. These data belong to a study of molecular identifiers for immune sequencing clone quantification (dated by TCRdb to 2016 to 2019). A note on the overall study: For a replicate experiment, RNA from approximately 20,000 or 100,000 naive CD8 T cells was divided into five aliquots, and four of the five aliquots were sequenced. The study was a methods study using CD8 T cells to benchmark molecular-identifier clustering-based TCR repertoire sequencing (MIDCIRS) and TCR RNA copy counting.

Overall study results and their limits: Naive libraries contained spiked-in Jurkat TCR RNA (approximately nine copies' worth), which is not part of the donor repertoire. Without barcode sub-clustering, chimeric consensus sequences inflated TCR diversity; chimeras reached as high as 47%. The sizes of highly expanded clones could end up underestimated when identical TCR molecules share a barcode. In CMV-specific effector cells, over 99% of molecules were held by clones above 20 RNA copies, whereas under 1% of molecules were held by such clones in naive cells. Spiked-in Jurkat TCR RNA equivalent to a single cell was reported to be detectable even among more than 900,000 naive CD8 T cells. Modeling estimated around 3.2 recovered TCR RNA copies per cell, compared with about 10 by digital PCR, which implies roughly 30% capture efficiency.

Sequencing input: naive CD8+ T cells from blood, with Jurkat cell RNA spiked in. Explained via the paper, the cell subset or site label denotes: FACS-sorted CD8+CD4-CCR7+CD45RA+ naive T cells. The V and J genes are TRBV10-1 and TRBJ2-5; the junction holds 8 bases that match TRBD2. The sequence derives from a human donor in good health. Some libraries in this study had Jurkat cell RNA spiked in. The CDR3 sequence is CASSEGLAGQTQYF. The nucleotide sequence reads TGCGCCAGCAGTGAGGGGCTAGCGGGCCAGACCCAGTACTTC.